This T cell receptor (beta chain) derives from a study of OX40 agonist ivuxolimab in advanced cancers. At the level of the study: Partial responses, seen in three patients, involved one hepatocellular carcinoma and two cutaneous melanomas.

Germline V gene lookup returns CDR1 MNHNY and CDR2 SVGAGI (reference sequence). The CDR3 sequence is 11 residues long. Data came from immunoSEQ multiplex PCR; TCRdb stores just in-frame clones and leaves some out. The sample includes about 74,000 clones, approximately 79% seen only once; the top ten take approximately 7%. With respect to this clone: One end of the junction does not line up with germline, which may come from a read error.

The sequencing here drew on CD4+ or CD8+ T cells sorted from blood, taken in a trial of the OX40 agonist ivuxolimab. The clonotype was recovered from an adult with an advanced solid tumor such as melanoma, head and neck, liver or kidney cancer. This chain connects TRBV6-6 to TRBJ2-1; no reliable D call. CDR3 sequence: CASSYSEGSIF. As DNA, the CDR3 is TGTGCCAGCAGTTACTCTGAAGGGTCGATCTTC.